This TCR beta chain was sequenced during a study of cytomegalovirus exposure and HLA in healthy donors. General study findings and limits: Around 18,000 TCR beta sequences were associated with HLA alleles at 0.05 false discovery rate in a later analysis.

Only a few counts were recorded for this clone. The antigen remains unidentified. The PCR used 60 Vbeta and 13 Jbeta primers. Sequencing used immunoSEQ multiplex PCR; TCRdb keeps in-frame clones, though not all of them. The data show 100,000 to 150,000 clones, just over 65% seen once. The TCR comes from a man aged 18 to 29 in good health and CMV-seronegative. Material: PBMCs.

The CDR3 protein is CASSPAGTGQFF. For the CDR3, the DNA is TGTGCCAGTAGTCCCGCCGGGACAGGGCAGTTCTTC. The rearrangement joins TRBV19 to TRBJ2-1, with TRBD1 matching over 8 bases. Losses at the gene ends were 5 bases for V and 12 bases for J; bases not matched to a gene: 6. Germline CDR1 and CDR2: LNHDA and SQIVND (reference sequence). The CDR3 length is 12 residues.